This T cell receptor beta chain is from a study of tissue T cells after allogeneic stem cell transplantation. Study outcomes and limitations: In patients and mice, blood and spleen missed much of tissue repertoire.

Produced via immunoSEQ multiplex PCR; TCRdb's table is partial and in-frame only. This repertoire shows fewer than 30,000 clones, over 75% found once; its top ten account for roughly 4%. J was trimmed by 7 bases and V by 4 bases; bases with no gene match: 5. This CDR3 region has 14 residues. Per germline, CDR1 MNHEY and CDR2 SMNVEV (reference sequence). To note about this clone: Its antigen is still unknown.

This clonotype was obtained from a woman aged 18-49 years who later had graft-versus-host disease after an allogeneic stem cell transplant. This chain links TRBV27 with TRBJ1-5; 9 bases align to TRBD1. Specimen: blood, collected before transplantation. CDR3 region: CASSWTGERQPQHF. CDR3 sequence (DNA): TGTGCCAGCAGTTGGACAGGGGAGAGACAGCCCCAGCATTTT.